The next 10 T cell receptor beta chains were all read from a single sample in a study of T-cell memory formation after mild COVID-19. TCRdb re-analysed the 5' RACE reads in MiXCR, keeping a single row per CDR3 protein. This table holds around 180,000 distinct CDR3 sequences, under 20% found once. Sequences were obtained from PBMCs or a T cell subset sorted from them (not recorded which). The receptors were sampled from a man aged 18 to 30 who had mild COVID-19 (a few samples of this study predate the infection). Cell type and time point are not known.

This clonotype turned up a few times. The rearrangement links TRBV11-2 to TRBJ1-2, with D possibly being TRBD1 (5 bases). Per germline, CDR1 SGHAT and CDR2 FQNNGV. The CDR3 runs to 15 residues. V lost 4 bases and J 4 bases, leaving 16 bases between the germline ends. The CDR3 DNA is TGTGCCAGCAGCTCCAGGGTAGGGAGTTCCTATGGCTACACCTTC. Translating gives CASSSRVGSSYGYTF.

This clonotype has a handful of counts. The rearrangement uses TRBV6-5 and TRBJ2-5; TRBD2 matches 9 bases. J was trimmed by 3 bases and V by 4 bases; bases with no gene match: 6. Germline V gene lookup returns CDR1 MNHEY and CDR2 SVGAGI. The CDR3 extends over 15 amino acids. For the CDR3, the DNA is TGTGCCAGCAGTTCCAGCGGGGGGAGGGAAGAGACCCAGTACTTC. It is translated as CASSSSGGREETQYF.

The chain joins TRBV7-8 to TRBJ2-2; D is ambiguous. Germline CDR1 and CDR2: SGHVS and FQNEAQ. The CDR3 sequence is 13 residues long. The V end was cut by 1 base, the J end by 7 bases, with 7 bases between. CDR3 in DNA: TGTGCCAGCAGCTTAGGGCGCGGCGGGGAGCTGTTTTTT. It encodes CASSLGRGGELFF.

V usage is TRBV5-1 and J usage is TRBJ2-1, with a possible D match to TRBD2 (6 bases). Germline lookup yields CDR1 SGHRS and CDR2 YFSETQ. The CDR3 length is 14 residues. The V end lost 4 bases, the J end lost 4 bases, and 12 bases lay between the germline ends. The CDR3 reads CASSRDGGYNEQFF. CDR3 DNA sequence: TGCGCCAGCAGCCGTGATGGGGGGTACAATGAGCAGTTCTTC.

This clonotype has at least ten counts. The gene calls are TRBV12-3 or TRBV12-4 and TRBJ1-1, with 7 bases that match TRBD1. The junction had 4 bases not matched to a gene; V was cut back by 5 bases and J by 4 bases. The CDR3 runs 13 residues. CDR3 sequence reads: CASSATGTTEAFF. CDR3 DNA sequence: TGTGCCAGCAGTGCGACAGGGACCACTGAAGCTTTCTTT.

The genes are TRBV28 and TRBJ2-7; D tentatively fits TRBD1 or TRBD2 (5 bases each). Deletions cut 7 bases from V and 11 bases from J, with 15 bases between. This CDR3 is 11 amino acids long. Germline V gene lookup returns CDR1 MDHEN and CDR2 SYDVKM. The CDR3 protein is CASTNRDVKYV. Here the CDR3 DNA reads TGTGCCAGCACCAACCGGGACGTGAAGTACGTC.

The sample holds a few counts of this clonotype. The chain carries TRBV25-1 and TRBJ2-7, with D tentatively TRBD1 (6 bases). Germline CDR1 is MGHDK and CDR2 is SYGVNS. The length of the CDR3 is 14 residues. Trimming took 6 bases from V and 8 from J, leaving 20 bases between them. Here the CDR3 DNA reads TGTGCCAGCAGACCCAACAGGGCCGGCGGTAAGCAGTACGTC. It codes for CASRPNRAGGKQYV.

This clonotype was counted ten times or more. This chain joins TRBV7-2 and TRBJ2-3, with 7 bases that match TRBD2. Germline CDR1 reads SGHTA; CDR2 reads FQGNSA. The trim removed 3 bases at V and 6 bases at J, leaving 15 bases unmatched. CDR3 length: 17 amino acids. The CDR3 sequence: CASSFSAGIERRDTQYF. CDR3 DNA sequence: TGTGCCAGCAGCTTTTCAGCGGGAATTGAGCGTCGGGATACGCAGTATTTT.

This clonotype occurred many times. The chain employs TRBV12-3 or TRBV12-4 and TRBJ2-1, with a weak D call TRBD2 (5 bases). V was clipped by 6 bases and J by 15 bases, with 21 bases between them. The CDR3 extends over 13 amino acids. CDR3 in DNA: TGTGCCAGCAGCGCTGACTACTACTCTTACCCGTTCTTC. Residues: CASSADYYSYPFF.

The V and J genes are TRBV20-1 and TRBJ1-1; D is unclear. The germline V gene encodes CDR1 DFQATT and CDR2 SNEGSKA (reference sequence). The CDR3 spans 10 residues. V lost 7 bases and J lost 7, with 10 bases in between. This chain's CDR3 is CSVGRSEAFF. The DNA of the CDR3 is TGCAGTGTCGGTAGGAGTGAAGCTTTCTTT.